The clone carrying this T cell receptor beta chain has more than one count but fewer than ten. The target antigen is unknown. Extracted RNA was reverse transcribed, and the resulting cDNA served as sequencing template. Assay used: immunoSEQ multiplex PCR; TCRdb lists only in-frame clones, some missing. There are 75,000 to 85,000 clones in the sample; around 65% occur only once, and 20% to 25% lies in the top ten. The data belong to a study of CD8+ T cells in alopecia areata. Turning to the study itself: Those patients who were treated received oral tofacitinib, which was given at 5 to 10 mg twice daily for moderate-to-severe alopecia areata.

Study findings and constraints: Scalp clonality and expanded CD8+ clones among the top 100 showed significant decreases with tofacitinib. Affected lesional scalp, above all in alopecia totalis/universalis, was more clonal than normal scalp.

The V and J ends lost 6 bases and 3 bases respectively, with 11 bases between them. The CDR3 spans 13 residues. CDR1 and CDR2 from the germline V gene are MNHEY and SMNVEV (reference sequence). Stated treatment: oral pan-JAK inhibitor, 5-10 mg twice daily. The sequencing here drew on CD8+ T cells sorted from blood, taken at week 24, from a patient treated with tofacitinib. V and J are TRBV27 and TRBJ1-1; D uncertain. The receptor's source is a human donor with alopecia areata. The CDR3 DNA sequence: TGTGCCAGCAGCACAAATATTTACACTGAAGCTTTCTTT. This sequence encodes CASSTNIYTEAFF.